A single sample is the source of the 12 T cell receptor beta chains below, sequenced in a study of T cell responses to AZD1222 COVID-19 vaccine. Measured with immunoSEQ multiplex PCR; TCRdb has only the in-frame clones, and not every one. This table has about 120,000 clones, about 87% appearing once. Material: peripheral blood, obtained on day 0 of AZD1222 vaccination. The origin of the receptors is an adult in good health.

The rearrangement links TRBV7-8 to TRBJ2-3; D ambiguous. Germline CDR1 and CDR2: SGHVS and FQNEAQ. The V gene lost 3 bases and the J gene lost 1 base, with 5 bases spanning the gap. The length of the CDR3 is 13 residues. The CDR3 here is CASSFVRTDTQYF. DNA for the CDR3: TGTGCCAGCAGCTTTGTTCGCACAGATACGCAGTATTTT.

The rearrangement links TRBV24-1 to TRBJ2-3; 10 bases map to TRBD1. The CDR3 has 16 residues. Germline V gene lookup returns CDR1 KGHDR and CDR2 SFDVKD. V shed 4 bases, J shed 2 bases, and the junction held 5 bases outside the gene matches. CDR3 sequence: CATSDPTGGYTDTQYF. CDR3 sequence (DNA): TGTGCCACCAGTGACCCGACAGGGGGCTACACAGATACGCAGTATTTT.

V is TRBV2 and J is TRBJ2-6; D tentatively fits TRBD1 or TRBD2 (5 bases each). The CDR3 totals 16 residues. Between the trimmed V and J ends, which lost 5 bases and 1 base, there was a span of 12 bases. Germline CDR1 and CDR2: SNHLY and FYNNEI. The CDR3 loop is CASSWGPLSGANVLTF. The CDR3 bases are TGTGCCAGCAGTTGGGGACCGCTTTCTGGGGCCAACGTCCTGACTTTC.

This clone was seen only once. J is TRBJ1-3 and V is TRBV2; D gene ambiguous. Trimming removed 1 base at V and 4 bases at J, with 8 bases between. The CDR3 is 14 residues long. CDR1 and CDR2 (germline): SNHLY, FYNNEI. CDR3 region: CASSEGTAGNTIYF. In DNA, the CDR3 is TGTGCCAGCAGTGAAGGTACAGCCGGAAACACCATATATTTT.

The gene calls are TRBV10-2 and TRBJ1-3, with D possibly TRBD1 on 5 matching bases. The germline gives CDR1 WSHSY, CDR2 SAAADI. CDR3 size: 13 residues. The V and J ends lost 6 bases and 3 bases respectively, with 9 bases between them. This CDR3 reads CASRAGIGNTIYF. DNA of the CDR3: TGCGCCAGCAGAGCAGGGATTGGAAACACCATATATTTT.

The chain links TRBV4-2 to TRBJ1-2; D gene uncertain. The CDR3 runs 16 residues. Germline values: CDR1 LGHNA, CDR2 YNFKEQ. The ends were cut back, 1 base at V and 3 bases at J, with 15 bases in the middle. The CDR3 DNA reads TGTGCCAGCAGCCAAGTCCTTTCGGGGTTCGACTATGGCTACACCTTC. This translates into CASSQVLSGFDYGYTF.

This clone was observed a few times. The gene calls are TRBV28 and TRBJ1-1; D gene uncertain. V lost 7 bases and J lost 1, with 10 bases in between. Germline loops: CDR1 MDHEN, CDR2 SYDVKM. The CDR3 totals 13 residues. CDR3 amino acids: CASNADPNTEAFF. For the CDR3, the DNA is TGTGCCAGCAACGCAGACCCGAACACTGAAGCTTTCTTT. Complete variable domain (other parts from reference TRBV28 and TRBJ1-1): DVKVTQSSRYLVKRTGEKVFLECVQDMDHENMFWYRQDPGLGLRLIYFSYDVKMKEKGDIPEGYSVSREKKERFSLILESASTNQTSMYLCASNADPNTEAFFGQGTRLTVV.

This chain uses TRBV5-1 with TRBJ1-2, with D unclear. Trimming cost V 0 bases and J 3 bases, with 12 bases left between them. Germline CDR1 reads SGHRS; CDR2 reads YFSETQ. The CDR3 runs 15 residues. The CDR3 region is CASSLGDQPYYGYTF. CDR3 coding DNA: TGCGCCAGCAGCTTGGGGGATCAACCCTACTATGGCTACACCTTC.

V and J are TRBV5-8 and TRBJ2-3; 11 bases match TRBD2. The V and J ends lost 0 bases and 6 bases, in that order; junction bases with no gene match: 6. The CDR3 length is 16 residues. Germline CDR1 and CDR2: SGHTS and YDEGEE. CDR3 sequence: CASSLGLAGRFDTQYF. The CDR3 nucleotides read TGTGCCAGCAGCTTGGGACTAGCGGGGAGGTTTGATACGCAGTATTTT.

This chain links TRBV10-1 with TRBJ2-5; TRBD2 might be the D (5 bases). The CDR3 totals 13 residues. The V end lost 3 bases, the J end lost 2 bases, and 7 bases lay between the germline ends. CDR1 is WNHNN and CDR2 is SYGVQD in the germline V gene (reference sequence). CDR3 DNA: TGCGCCAGCAGTGAAACGGGACAAGAGACCCAGTACTTC. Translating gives CASSETGQETQYF.

This CDR3 reads CASSYQDRGSPLHF. The CDR3 DNA follows: TGTGCCAGCAGTTACCAAGACAGGGGTTCACCCCTCCACTTT. V and J are TRBV6-5 and TRBJ1-6; 8 nucleotides line up with TRBD1. Germline CDR1 reads MNHEY; CDR2 reads SVGAGI. J lost 9 bases, V lost 2 bases, and 3 bases had no gene match. This CDR3 comprises 14 residues.

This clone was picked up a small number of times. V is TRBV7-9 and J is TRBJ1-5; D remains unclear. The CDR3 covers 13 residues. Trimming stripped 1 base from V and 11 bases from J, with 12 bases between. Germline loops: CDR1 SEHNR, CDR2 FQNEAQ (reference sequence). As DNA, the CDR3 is TGTGCCAGCAGCTTAGACCAGACAAGGTCCCAGCATTTT. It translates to CASSLDQTRSQHF.